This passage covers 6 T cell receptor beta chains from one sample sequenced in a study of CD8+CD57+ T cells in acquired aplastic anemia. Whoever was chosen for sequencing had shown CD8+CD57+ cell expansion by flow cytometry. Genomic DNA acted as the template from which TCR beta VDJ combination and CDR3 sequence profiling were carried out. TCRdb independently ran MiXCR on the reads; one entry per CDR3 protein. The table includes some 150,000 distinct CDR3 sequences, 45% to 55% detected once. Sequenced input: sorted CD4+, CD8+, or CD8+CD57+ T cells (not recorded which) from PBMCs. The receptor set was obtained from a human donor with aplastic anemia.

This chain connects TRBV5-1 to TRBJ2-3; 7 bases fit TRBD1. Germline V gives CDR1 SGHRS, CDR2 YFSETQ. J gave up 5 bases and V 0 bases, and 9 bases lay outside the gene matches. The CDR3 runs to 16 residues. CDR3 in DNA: TGCGCCAGCAGCTTGGAGGGACAGCGTTCGATAGATACGCAGTATTTT. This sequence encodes CASSLEGQRSIDTQYF.

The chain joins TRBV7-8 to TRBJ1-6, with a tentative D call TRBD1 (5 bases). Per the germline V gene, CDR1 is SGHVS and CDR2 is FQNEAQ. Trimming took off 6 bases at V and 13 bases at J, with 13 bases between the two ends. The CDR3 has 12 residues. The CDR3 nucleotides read TGTGCCAGCAGTGATGCGGGGGGGCCCCTCCACTTT. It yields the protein CASSDAGGPLHF.

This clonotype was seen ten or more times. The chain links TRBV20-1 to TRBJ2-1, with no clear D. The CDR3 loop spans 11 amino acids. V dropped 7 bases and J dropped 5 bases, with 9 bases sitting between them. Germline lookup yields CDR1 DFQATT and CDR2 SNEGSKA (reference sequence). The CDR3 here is CSGRRNNEQFF. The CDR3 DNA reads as TGCAGTGGGCGTAGAAACAATGAGCAGTTCTTC.

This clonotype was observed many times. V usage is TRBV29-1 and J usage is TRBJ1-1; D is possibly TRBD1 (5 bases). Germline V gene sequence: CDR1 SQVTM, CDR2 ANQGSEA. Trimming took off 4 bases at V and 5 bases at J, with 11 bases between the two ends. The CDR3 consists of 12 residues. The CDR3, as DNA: TGCAGCGTTGGGATGGGGCGGACTGAAGCTTTCTTT. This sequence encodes CSVGMGRTEAFF. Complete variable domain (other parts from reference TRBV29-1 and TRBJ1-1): SAVISQKPSRDICQRGTSLTIQCQVDSQVTMMFWYRQQPGQSLTLIATANQGSEATYESGFVIDKFPISRPNLTFSTLTVSNMSPEDSSIYLCSVGMGRTEAFFGQGTRLTVV.

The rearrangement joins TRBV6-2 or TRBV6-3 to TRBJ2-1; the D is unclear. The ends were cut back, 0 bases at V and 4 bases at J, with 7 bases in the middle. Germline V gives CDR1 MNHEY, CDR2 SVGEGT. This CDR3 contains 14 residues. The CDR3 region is CASSYSLVYNEQFF. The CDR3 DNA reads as TGTGCCAGCAGTTACTCGCTAGTGTACAATGAGCAGTTCTTC.

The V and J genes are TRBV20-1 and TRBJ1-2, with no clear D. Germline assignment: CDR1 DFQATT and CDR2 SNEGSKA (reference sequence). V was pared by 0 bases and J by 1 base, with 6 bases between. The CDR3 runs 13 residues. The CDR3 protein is CSARDPVNYGYTF. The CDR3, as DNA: TGCAGTGCTAGAGATCCGGTTAACTATGGCTACACCTTC.